These 25 T cell receptor beta chains originate from one sample sequenced in a study of T cell responses to AZD1222 COVID-19 vaccine. Assay: immunoSEQ multiplex PCR; the TCRdb copy retains only in-frame clones and omits some. Among about 120,000 clones listed, roughly nine tenths were seen once. This specimen consisted of peripheral blood, obtained 28 days after the second AZD1222 dose. These receptors were collected from an adult who received the AZD1222 COVID-19 vaccine.

This chain links TRBV6-4 with TRBJ1-1; 7 bases are shared with TRBD1. Germline assignment: CDR1 MRHNA and CDR2 SNTAGT. The CDR3 length is 13 residues. Trimming removed 10 bases from V and 3 bases from J; junction bases left unmatched: 8. This CDR3 is CATQGVFDTEAFF. The CDR3 nucleotides read TGTGCCACCCAGGGGGTATTTGACACTGAAGCTTTCTTT.

This chain links TRBV5-5 with TRBJ1-1, with a weak D call TRBD1 (5 bases). The CDR3 length is 13 residues. The germline CDR1 and CDR2 sequences are SGHKS and YYEKEE (reference sequence). V gave up 4 bases and J gave up 2 bases, with 9 bases separating them. CDR3 residues: CASSRDSNTEAFF. CDR3 nucleotides: TGTGCCAGCAGCCGAGACAGTAACACTGAAGCTTTCTTT.

Regarding this clone: The same CDR3 arises from other DNA sequences in this sample as well. V gene TRBV5-1 combines with J gene TRBJ2-7; D unresolved. From germline, CDR1 is SGHRS and CDR2 YFSETQ. Trimming shortened V by 0 bases and J by 2 bases, and 9 bases separated the two germline ends. The CDR3 sequence is 14 residues long. CDR3 coding DNA: TGCGCCAGCAGCTTGGTCGTCAGCCCCTACGAGCAGTACTTC. Amino acids: CASSLVVSPYEQYF.

This clone was picked up one time. The genes are TRBV27 and TRBJ2-3, with 8 bases lining up with TRBD1. The germline CDR1 and CDR2 sequences are MNHEY and SMNVEV (reference sequence). After removal of 5 bases from V and 2 bases from J, the junction contained 6 bases not matched to a gene. This CDR3 spans 15 amino acids. The CDR3 region is CASSPQGAATDTQYF. DNA of the CDR3: TGTGCCAGCAGTCCGCAGGGGGCTGCCACAGATACGCAGTATTTT.

This clone was seen a handful of times. The chain joins TRBV29-1 to TRBJ1-2; tentatively, D is TRBD1 (5 bases). V lost 0 bases to trimming and J lost 4 bases, with 9 bases between them. In germline, CDR1 is SQVTM, CDR2 ANQGSEA. The CDR3 is made up of 13 amino acids. This CDR3 is CSVEDGQGYGYTF. The CDR3 DNA reads as TGCAGCGTTGAAGATGGGCAGGGCTATGGCTACACCTTC.

The chain recombines TRBV11-3 with TRBJ2-2; D is unclear. This CDR3 contains 13 residues. CDR1 and CDR2 (germline): SGHNT, YENEEA. V was shortened by 5 bases and J by 10 bases, with 14 bases between the two germline ends. CDR3 sequence reads: CASSPRLGKELFF. CDR3 coding DNA: TGTGCCAGCAGCCCCCGTTTGGGGAAGGAGCTGTTTTTT.

The rearrangement joins TRBV6-5 to TRBJ2-7, with 9 bases lining up with TRBD1. The trim removed 8 bases at V and 4 bases at J, leaving 12 bases unmatched. The CDR3 is 15 amino acids. Germline lookup yields CDR1 MNHEY and CDR2 SVGAGI. The CDR3 here is CASLKTGQGIYEQYF. CDR3 DNA sequence: TGTGCCAGCCTAAAGACGGGACAGGGAATATACGAGCAGTACTTC.

The chain has TRBV30 and TRBJ2-3; D is unresolved. This CDR3 is built from 13 residues. Trimming stripped 1 base from V and 6 bases from J, with 11 bases between. Looked up from germline, CDR1 is GTSNPN and CDR2 is SVGIG (reference sequence). The CDR3 region is CAWSARAQDTQYF. In nucleotides, the CDR3 is TGTGCCTGGAGTGCTCGGGCTCAGGATACGCAGTATTTT.

This sequence joins TRBV18 and TRBJ1-2; D is ambiguous. Trimming took 2 bases from V and 7 from J, leaving 17 bases between them. This CDR3 is built from 15 residues. Germline V gene lookup returns CDR1 KGHSH and CDR2 LQKENI. The CDR3 sequence: CASSPILSRPGGYTF. The CDR3 DNA reads as TGTGCCAGCTCACCAATACTAAGTCGACCCGGTGGCTACACCTTC.

Concerning this clone: The same CDR3 can be traced to other DNA sequences in this sample. The V gene is TRBV19, the J gene TRBJ1-2, with D possibly being TRBD1 (6 bases). Trimming left V 0 bases short and J 8 bases short, with 13 bases between. The CDR3 covers 14 residues. Per the germline V gene, CDR1 is LNHDA and CDR2 is SQIVND (reference sequence). CDR3 in amino acids: CASSIDLQGGGYTF. The CDR3 DNA sequence: TGTGCCAGTAGTATAGATCTACAGGGAGGAGGCTACACCTTC.

This clone was seen just once. This rearrangement joins TRBV3-1 (or the pseudogene TRBV3-2) to TRBJ2-6, with TRBD1 matching 8 bases. V was pared by 4 bases and J by 0 bases, with 11 bases of the junction left unmatched. This CDR3 region has 19 residues. Germline lookup yields CDR1 LGHDT and CDR2 YNNKEL (reference sequence). CDR3 sequence reads: CASSLTGQGSGSGANVLTF. CDR3 nucleotide sequence: TGTGCCAGCAGCCTAACCGGACAGGGTTCGGGCTCTGGGGCCAACGTCCTGACTTTC.

The rearrangement uses TRBV18 and TRBJ2-7; 9 bases agree with TRBD2. V gave up 2 bases and J gave up 7 bases; unmatched junction bases: 0. From germline, CDR1 is KGHSH and CDR2 LQKENI. This CDR3 contains 12 residues. CDR3 nucleotide sequence: TGTGCCAGCTCACCAGCGGGAGGGGAGCAGTACTTC. Translation gives CASSPAGGEQYF.

V usage is TRBV27 and J usage is TRBJ1-1; D may be TRBD1 (5 bases). This CDR3 is 13 amino acids long. Germline loops: CDR1 MNHEY, CDR2 SMNVEV (reference sequence). V was pared by 5 bases and J by 5 bases, with 12 bases between. The CDR3 is CASSLHRLTEAFF. CDR3 in DNA: TGTGCCAGCAGTCTCCACAGGTTGACTGAAGCTTTCTTT.

The chain couples TRBV13 to TRBJ2-3; no clear D gene. In germline, CDR1 is PRHDT, CDR2 FYEKMQ (reference sequence). The CDR3 extends over 15 amino acids. The V gene lost 5 bases and the J gene lost 1 base, with 13 bases spanning the gap. CDR3 in amino acids: CASSLGSYGTDTQYF. In DNA, the CDR3 is TGTGCCAGCAGCCTTGGGTCTTATGGCACAGATACGCAGTATTTT.

The V gene is TRBV28, the J gene TRBJ1-5; TRBD1 might be the D (6 bases). CDR3 length equals 18 residues. V lost 7 bases and J 6 bases, leaving 28 bases between the germline ends. Germline values: CDR1 MDHEN, CDR2 SYDVKM. The CDR3 DNA follows: TGTGCCAGCAATTTCGAAAAAACAGGGCTCACGGTTAGTCAGCCCCAGCATTTT. Translating gives CASNFEKTGLTVSQPQHF. Complete variable domain (other parts from reference TRBV28 and TRBJ1-5): DVKVTQSSRYLVKRTGEKVFLECVQDMDHENMFWYRQDPGLGLRLIYFSYDVKMKEKGDIPEGYSVSREKKERFSLILESASTNQTSMYLCASNFEKTGLTVSQPQHFGDGTRLSIL.

This clone was seen a single time. The V call is TRBV6-5, the J call TRBJ2-1, with TRBD1 matching over 9 bases. CDR3 length equals 15 residues. Germline CDR1 and CDR2: MNHEY and SVGAGI. V shed 6 bases and J 7 bases; nucleotides not matched to a gene: 10. For the CDR3, the DNA is TGTGCCAGCAGCAGTACCGGGACAGGGAAAAATGAGCAGTTCTTC. Amino acids: CASSSTGTGKNEQFF.

V gene TRBV6-2 or TRBV6-3 combines with J gene TRBJ2-7, with 9 bases identical to TRBD1. The CDR3 is 14 residues long. V dropped 0 bases and J dropped 3; count of bases not matched to a gene: 0. Germline V gene lookup returns CDR1 MNHEY and CDR2 SVGEGT. The CDR3 DNA reads TGTGCCAGCAGTTACTCGACAGGGGGCTACGAGCAGTACTTC. Translated: CASSYSTGGYEQYF.

The rearrangement joins TRBV7-9 to TRBJ2-6, with D unclear. The CDR3 extends over 17 amino acids. V was pared by 4 bases and J by 0 bases, with 13 bases between. Germline lookup yields CDR1 SEHNR and CDR2 FQNEAQ (reference sequence). The CDR3 DNA is TGTGCCAGCAGCTCTCAGGCCCTTTCCTCTGGGGCCAACGTCCTGACTTTC. Its protein product is CASSSQALSSGANVLTF.

V gene TRBV28 combines with J gene TRBJ1-2; 7 bases are a match to TRBD1. Germline values: CDR1 MDHEN, CDR2 SYDVKM. The V segment lost 6 bases and the J segment 8 bases; nucleotides outside the gene matches: 6. CDR3 length: 12 residues. This CDR3 is CASREQGRGYTF. CDR3 sequence (DNA): TGTGCCAGCAGGGAACAGGGGAGGGGCTACACCTTC.

The chain uses TRBV19 and TRBJ1-5; no definite D call. This CDR3 has 13 residues. Trimming removed 4 bases from V and 7 bases from J, with 11 bases in between. Germline V CDR1 and CDR2: LNHDA, SQIVND (reference sequence). The CDR3 DNA reads as TGTGCCAGTAGTAGTTTGGGGAAACAGCCCCAGCATTTT. Translated: CASSSLGKQPQHF.

V gene TRBV28 combines with J gene TRBJ2-1; tentatively, D is TRBD2 (7 bases). Trimming took 6 bases from V and 7 from J, leaving 19 bases between them. The CDR3 is 15 residues long. Germline V CDR1 and CDR2: MDHEN, SYDVKM. CDR3 residues: CASRAQGGAGNEQFF. CDR3 nucleotides: TGTGCCAGCAGGGCACAAGGGGGGGCAGGGAATGAGCAGTTCTTC.

This clone was observed a few times. This chain connects TRBV5-1 to TRBJ1-1, with 7 bases lining up with TRBD1. Germline CDR1 and CDR2: SGHRS and YFSETQ. The CDR3 is 15 amino acids. Trimming removed 0 bases from V and 5 bases from J; junction bases left unmatched: 7. CDR3 sequence: CASSLAQQGKTEAFF. For the CDR3, the DNA is TGCGCCAGCAGCTTGGCCCAACAGGGGAAGACTGAAGCTTTCTTT.

The V call is TRBV15, the J call TRBJ2-5, with D unclear. The germline gives CDR1 LNHNV, CDR2 YYDKDF (reference sequence). The CDR3 extends over 14 amino acids. V was pared by 1 base and J by 1 base, with 7 bases between. CDR3 DNA sequence: TGTGCCACCAGCAGAGGAGGCTTCCAAGAGACCCAGTACTTC. Its translation: CATSRGGFQETQYF.

The V and J genes are TRBV7-2 and TRBJ2-7; 8 positions agree with TRBD1. The junction had 7 bases not matched to a gene; V was cut back by 2 bases and J by 1 base. The V gene's germline CDR1 is SGHTA and CDR2 FQGNSA. This CDR3 has 16 residues. CDR3 nucleotides: TGTGCCAGCAGCTTAAACGGACAGGGCCCTTCCTACGAGCAGTACTTC. Encoded protein: CASSLNGQGPSYEQYF.

The chain employs TRBV6-5 and TRBJ1-1; D remains unclear. This CDR3 has 13 amino acids. Trimming pared 6 bases from V and 11 bases from J, leaving 19 bases between. Germline CDR1 is MNHEY and CDR2 is SVGAGI. Written as DNA, the CDR3 is TGTGCCAGCAGGATTACGTCGGAGCTAGGGGCTTTCTTT. This translates into CASRITSELGAFF.